The next 5 T cell receptor beta chains were all read from a single sample in a study of lymphopenia after photon versus proton radiotherapy. The protocol was immunoSEQ multiplex PCR, while the TCRdb copy is restricted to in-frame clones and leaves out a portion. The data show 10,000 to 15,000 clones, about nine tenths seen once. The source was peripheral blood, collected from a patient treated with photon-based radiotherapy. The receptors derive from a man aged 60 to 69 with pancreatic cancer.

The genes are TRBV5-1 and TRBJ2-3; D could derive from TRBD1 or TRBD2 (5 bases each). This CDR3 contains 13 residues. The V end was cut by 6 bases, the J end by 6 bases, with 14 bases between. CDR1 and CDR2 (germline): SGHRS, YFSETQ. For the CDR3, the DNA is TGCGCCAGCACTATGCCGGGACGGGATACGCAGTATTTT. It translates to CASTMPGRDTQYF.

The genes are TRBV6-5 and TRBJ1-6, with 8 positions matching TRBD1. Germline-derived CDR1 and CDR2 are MNHEY and SVGAGI. CDR3 length: 15 residues. J was trimmed by 1 base and V by 5 bases; bases with no gene match: 1. The CDR3 DNA reads TGTGCCAGCAGTCGGGACAGGTCCTATAATTCACCCCTCCACTTT. Protein sequence: CASSRDRSYNSPLHF.

The chain has TRBV5-6 and TRBJ2-3; 10 bases are a match to TRBD2. CDR3 length: 15 amino acids. Germline CDR1 reads SGHDT; CDR2 reads YYEEEE. J was trimmed by 2 bases and V by 2 bases; bases with no gene match: 2. CDR3: CASSFSGGVTDTQYF. The CDR3 nucleotides read TGTGCCAGCAGCTTCAGCGGGGGGGTCACAGATACGCAGTATTTT.

The chain has TRBV7-9 and TRBJ1-2, with TRBD1 identical over 7 bases. CDR1 and CDR2 (germline): SEHNR, FQNEAQ (reference sequence). J was trimmed by 10 bases and V by 5 bases; bases with no gene match: 7. This CDR3 has 12 amino acids. The CDR3 bases are TGTGCCAGCAGCCTCCGGGACAGAAACTACACCTTC. This encodes CASSLRDRNYTF. The full variable domain, completed using reference TRBV7-9 and TRBJ1-2, is DTGVSQNPRHKITKRGQNVTFRCDPISEHNRLYWYRQTLGQGPEFLTYFQNEAQLEKSRLLSDRFSAERPKGSFSTLEIQRTEQGDSAMYLCASSLRDRNYTFGSGTRLTVV.

The CDR3, as DNA: TGTGCCAGCAGCTTAAAACAGAACACCGGGGAGCTGTTTTTT. It yields the protein CASSLKQNTGELFF. The gene calls are TRBV7-8 and TRBJ2-2; D gene unclear. The germline V and J ends were trimmed by 2 bases and 1 base, with 5 bases remaining between them. The germline V gene has CDR1 SGHVS and CDR2 FQNEAQ. The CDR3 has 14 amino acids. The whole variable domain, filled in from reference TRBV7-8 and TRBJ2-2, reads GAGVSQSPRYKVAKRGQDVALRCDPISGHVSLFWYQQALGQGPEFLTYFQNEAQLDKSGLPSDRFFAERPEGSVSTLKIQRTQQEDSAVYLCASSLKQNTGELFFGEGSRLTVL.